These 26 T cell receptor beta chains were sequenced from one sample in a study of blood T cell repertoires in COVID-19. Repertoires were generated with immunoSEQ multiplex PCR, while TCRdb's copy carries only in-frame clones and drops some. The sample records some 110,000 clones, around four fifths being singletons. Specimen: peripheral blood. Receptors were obtained from a man aged 25 to 40 with acute or convalescent COVID-19.

This chain connects TRBV7-2 to TRBJ2-1; 9 bases are a match to TRBD2. Trimming removed 2 bases from V and 2 bases from J; junction bases left unmatched: 7. CDR1 and CDR2 from the germline V gene are SGHTA and FQGNSA. This CDR3 region has 17 residues. Written as DNA, the CDR3 is TGTGCCAGCAGCTTAATTTCCGGCGGGGGGGCCTACAATGAGCAGTTCTTC. Encoded protein: CASSLISGGGAYNEQFF.

This clone was seen more than once but under ten times. This chain joins TRBV6-2 or TRBV6-3 and TRBJ1-1; 7 nucleotides align to TRBD1. The germline gives CDR1 MNHEY, CDR2 SVGEGT. The CDR3 totals 15 residues. With 4 bases clipped from V and 4 bases from J, the junction kept 9 bases outside the gene matches. DNA of the CDR3: TGTGCCAGCAGTTCGATAACAGGGGTCTTCACTGAAGCTTTCTTT. Translation gives CASSSITGVFTEAFF.

The chain combines TRBV5-1 with TRBJ2-1; weak D call: TRBD1 (8 bases). The V end was cut by 4 bases, the J end by 7 bases, with 15 bases between. The V gene's germline CDR1 is SGHRS and CDR2 YFSETQ. This CDR3 region has 14 residues. The chain's CDR3 is CASSRDRGGNEQFF. The CDR3 DNA follows: TGCGCCAGCAGCCGCGACAGGGGAGGGAATGAGCAGTTCTTC.

The CDR3 DNA reads as TGTGCCAGCAGTTACTCGGGCACAGGGGCCTCACAAGCTTTCTTT. Translation gives CASSYSGTGASQAFF. J is TRBJ1-1 and V is TRBV6-5, with TRBD1 matching over 7 bases. The CDR3 runs 15 residues. With 0 bases clipped from V and 9 bases from J, the junction kept 10 bases outside the gene matches. CDR1 is MNHEY, CDR2 SVGAGI, per germline.

This clone has a single count. The chain links TRBV14 to TRBJ1-6, with D possibly TRBD1 on 5 matching bases. Germline V CDR1 and CDR2: SGHDN, FVKESK. This CDR3 is built from 13 residues. V was clipped by 6 bases and J by 5 bases, with 8 bases between them. CDR3 sequence reads: CASRQVDNSPLHF. CDR3 coding DNA: TGTGCCAGCAGACAGGTTGATAATTCACCCCTCCACTTT.

This chain connects TRBV6-5 to TRBJ1-2; D unresolved. The CDR3 has 12 amino acids. Germline values: CDR1 MNHEY, CDR2 SVGAGI. Trimming removed 6 bases from V and 4 bases from J, with 9 bases in between. The DNA for the CDR3 is TGTGCCAGCAGGAGCGATGGCTATGGCTACACCTTC. Translating it yields CASRSDGYGYTF.

J is TRBJ1-2 and V is TRBV5-6; D is possibly TRBD1 (6 bases). Trimming cost V 4 bases and J 7 bases, with 17 bases left between them. Germline CDR1 is SGHDT and CDR2 is YYEEEE. The CDR3 sequence is 14 residues long. CDR3 sequence reads: CASSPGTRAAGYTF. The CDR3 DNA reads TGTGCCAGCAGCCCCGGGACAAGGGCCGCTGGCTACACCTTC.

The V gene is TRBV4-1, the J gene TRBJ2-4; TRBD1 matches at 9 bases. The CDR3 loop spans 16 amino acids. Per the germline V gene, CDR1 is MGHRA and CDR2 is YSYEKL. The trim removed 3 bases at V and 1 base at J, leaving 4 bases unmatched. CDR3 DNA: TGCGCCAGCAGCCAGCCAGGACAGGGGGCCAAAAACATTCAGTACTTC. Its translation: CASSQPGQGAKNIQYF.

The chain has TRBV4-1 and TRBJ2-1; 10 bases align to TRBD1. CDR3 length: 15 amino acids. CDR1 and CDR2 from the germline V gene are MGHRA and YSYEKL. V shed 4 bases and J 10 bases; nucleotides not matched to a gene: 10. The CDR3 spells CASSPPGQGMWEQFF. Written as DNA, the CDR3 is TGCGCCAGCAGCCCACCGGGACAGGGGATGTGGGAGCAGTTCTTC.

The chain employs TRBV7-8 and TRBJ2-3; TRBD2 matches 12 bases. Germline trimming cut 5 bases from V and 3 bases from J; bases unmatched to any gene: 9. The germline V gene encodes CDR1 SGHVS and CDR2 FQNEAQ. The CDR3 consists of 17 residues. CDR3 bases: TGTGCCAGCAGCGGCCACAGACTAGCGGGAGTAACAGATACGCAGTATTTT. Translation gives CASSGHRLAGVTDTQYF. The entire variable domain, with the rest obtained from reference TRBV7-8 and TRBJ2-3, is as follows: GAGVSQSPRYKVAKRGQDVALRCDPISGHVSLFWYQQALGQGPEFLTYFQNEAQLDKSGLPSDRFFAERPEGSVSTLKIQRTQQEDSAVYLCASSGHRLAGVTDTQYFGPGTRLTVL.

The V gene is TRBV19, the J gene TRBJ2-5; 10 nucleotides agree with TRBD2. Germline values: CDR1 LNHDA, CDR2 SQIVND (reference sequence). The CDR3 is made up of 16 amino acids. The V and J ends lost 5 bases and 5 bases, in that order; junction bases with no gene match: 11. The CDR3 bases are TGTGCCAGTAGTCCCCGCATACTAGCGGGGTATGAGACCCAGTACTTC. It specifies CASSPRILAGYETQYF. The full variable domain, its missing parts supplied by reference TRBV19 and TRBJ2-5, is DGGITQSPKYLFRKEGQNVTLSCEQNLNHDAMYWYRQDPGQGLRLIYYSQIVNDFQKGDIAEGYSVSREKKESFPLTVTSAQKNPTAFYLCASSPRILAGYETQYFGPGTRLLVL.

CDR3: CASSRQGYNEQFF. CDR3 nucleotide sequence: TGTGCCAGCTCACGACAGGGTTACAATGAGCAGTTCTTC. V and J are TRBV18 and TRBJ2-1; 7 bases are a match to TRBD1. CDR3 size: 13 residues. From germline, CDR1 is KGHSH and CDR2 LQKENI. J was trimmed by 4 bases and V by 4 bases; bases with no gene match: 1.

The V gene is TRBV5-5, the J gene TRBJ2-7, with TRBD1 as a possible D gene (6 bases). The CDR3 sequence is 16 residues long. With 4 bases removed from V and 3 bases from J, the gap between germline ends came to 20 bases. CDR1 SGHKS and CDR2 YYEKEE come from the germline V gene (reference sequence). The DNA of the CDR3 is TGTGCCAGCAGCACTACCGGGACAATAGGGAACTACGAGCAGTACTTC. It encodes CASSTTGTIGNYEQYF.

The rearrangement links TRBV5-1 to TRBJ1-4; D is perhaps TRBD1 (5 bases). The germline V gene has CDR1 SGHRS and CDR2 YFSETQ. Trimming stripped 4 bases from V and 6 bases from J, with 16 bases between. The CDR3 spans 15 residues. This chain's CDR3 is CASSPGGARDEKLFF. The CDR3 DNA follows: TGCGCCAGCAGCCCGGGCGGGGCAAGGGATGAAAAACTGTTTTTT.

V gene TRBV18 combines with J gene TRBJ2-5, with D unresolved. Per germline, CDR1 KGHSH and CDR2 LQKENI. The CDR3 length is 15 residues. The V and J ends lost 4 bases and 0 bases respectively, with 12 bases between them. The CDR3: CASSRAFTNQETQYF. Written as DNA, the CDR3 is TGTGCCAGCTCACGAGCATTTACGAACCAAGAGACCCAGTACTTC.

The CDR3 spells CASSPRALGTANTEAFF. Here the CDR3 DNA reads TGTGCCAGCAGCCCGCGTGCTCTGGGGACTGCGAACACTGAAGCTTTCTTT. This chain links TRBV7-8 with TRBJ1-1; D possibly corresponds to TRBD1 (5 bases). Germline CDR1 SGHVS, CDR2 FQNEAQ. The CDR3 has 17 residues. The V end lost 5 bases, the J end lost 1 base, and 20 bases lay between the germline ends.

The gene calls are TRBV4-2 and TRBJ2-4, with TRBD2 identical over 9 bases. Unmatched junction bases numbered 7, after V lost 1 base and J lost 0 bases. The CDR3 totals 18 residues. Germline-derived CDR1 and CDR2 are LGHNA and YNFKEQ. The CDR3, as DNA: TGTGCCAGCAGCCAAGTATTAGCGGGAGATAGAGCCAAAAACATTCAGTACTTC. As protein: CASSQVLAGDRAKNIQYF.

The V gene is TRBV6-5, the J gene TRBJ2-7; 9 nucleotides agree with TRBD2. Germline lookup yields CDR1 MNHEY and CDR2 SVGAGI. V trimming: 6 bases; J trimming: 4 bases; junction bases outside the gene matches: 10. CDR3 length: 15 amino acids. The CDR3 loop reads CASRVFSGSSYEQYV. The CDR3 DNA sequence: TGTGCCAGCAGGGTTTTTAGCGGGAGTTCTTACGAGCAGTACGTC.

The chain uses TRBV27 and TRBJ2-2; 7 nucleotides line up with TRBD1. Trimming took 5 bases from V and 3 from J; bases not matched to a gene: 3. The V gene's germline CDR1 is MNHEY and CDR2 SMNVEV (reference sequence). The CDR3 contains 14 residues. CDR3 protein: CASSRTGYTGELFF. The CDR3 coding sequence is TGTGCCAGCAGTAGGACAGGTTACACCGGGGAGCTGTTTTTT.

The chain uses TRBV4-3 and TRBJ1-1, with 7 bases matching TRBD1. V trimming: 5 bases; J trimming: 0 bases; junction bases outside the gene matches: 6. This CDR3 region has 15 residues. CDR1 is LGHNA, CDR2 YSLEER, per germline. CDR3 DNA sequence: TGCGCCAGCAGCGACACCGGGACAGTGAACACTGAAGCTTTCTTT. Protein product: CASSDTGTVNTEAFF.

This clone was seen a few times. The chain links TRBV5-1 to TRBJ2-1, with 11 bases that match TRBD2. Germline V lookup: CDR1 SGHRS, CDR2 YFSETQ. J gave up 1 base and V 4 bases, and 1 base lay outside the gene matches. CDR3 length: 15 amino acids. As DNA, the CDR3 is TGCGCCAGCAGCCCTAGCGGGGGGTCCTACAATGAGCAGTTCTTC. Amino acid sequence: CASSPSGGSYNEQFF.

The V and J genes are TRBV10-3 and TRBJ2-1; the match to TRBD2 covers 7 bases. V lost 6 bases to trimming and J lost 6 bases; unmatched junction nucleotides: 8. The CDR3 is 14 amino acids. CDR1 and CDR2 from the germline V gene are ENHRY and SYGVKD. The CDR3 region has the DNA TGTGCCATCAGCTCCGACGGCGGGGGCAATGAGCAGTTCTTC. Amino acids: CAISSDGGGNEQFF.

As concerns this clone: The junction differs from germline at one of its ends, possibly a read error. The chain links TRBV6-5 to TRBJ1-5, with TRBD1 matching 7 bases. The CDR3 extends over 15 amino acids. The germline CDR1 and CDR2 sequences are MNHEY and SVGAGI. The CDR3 sequence is CASIYRGIRNQPQHF. The CDR3 nucleotides read TGTGCCAGCATTTACAGGGGTATTCGCAATCAGCCCCAGCATTTT.

The chain uses TRBV5-1 and TRBJ2-3; TRBD2 matches at 12 bases. V was clipped by 4 bases and J by 4 bases; unmatched bases: 10. There are 17 residues in the CDR3. Germline CDR1 is SGHRS and CDR2 is YFSETQ. CDR3 coding DNA: TGCGCCAGCAGCCCCGGAACTAGCGGGGGGCCCTCAGATACGCAGTATTTT. It encodes CASSPGTSGGPSDTQYF. Based on the CDR3 plus reference TRBV5-1 and TRBJ2-3, the full variable domain is KAGVTQTPRYLIKTRGQQVTLSCSPISGHRSVSWYQQTPGQGLQFLFEYFSETQRNKGNFPGRFSGRQFSNSRSEMNVSTLELGDSALYLCASSPGTSGGPSDTQYFGPGTRLTVL.

The V gene is TRBV5-6, the J gene TRBJ1-5; no firm D call. The CDR3 length is 13 residues. V was clipped by 0 bases and J by 6 bases, with 7 bases between them. Germline CDR1 and CDR2: SGHDT and YYEEEE. The CDR3 coding sequence is TGTGCCAGCAGCTTGGGCGAGGTTCAGCCCCAGCATTTT. Translating gives CASSLGEVQPQHF. The variable domain in full, completed from reference TRBV5-6 and TRBJ1-5, reads DAGVTQSPTHLIKTRGQQVTLRCSPKSGHDTVSWYQQALGQGPQFIFQYYEEEERQRGNFPDRFSGHQFPNYSSELNVNALLLGDSALYLCASSLGEVQPQHFGDGTRLSIL.

The genes are TRBV6-5 and TRBJ2-1; 8 nucleotides align to TRBD1. Germline V lookup: CDR1 MNHEY, CDR2 SVGAGI. The CDR3 is 14 amino acids. The V gene end was trimmed by 11 bases and the J gene end by 5 bases; junction bases not matched to a gene: 11. CDR3 sequence: CACNRDRMDNEQFF. The CDR3 DNA reads TGTGCCTGCAACCGGGACAGGATGGACAATGAGCAGTTCTTC.